These 3 T cell receptor beta chains share one sample of origin, sequenced in a study of Ad26.COV2.S vaccination and SARS-CoV-2 variants. Clones were read by immunoSEQ multiplex PCR, and TCRdb kept only the in-frame ones, dropping some. The data hold fewer than 400,000 clones, with approximately 87% observed a single time. The treatment denotes: roughly 18 received Ad26.COV2.S at low or high dose, single or two shots; roughly 5 received placebo; per-sample allocation not given. Day 63 after the first vaccine or placebo injection was the time point for sampling. The material was peripheral blood, obtained in a trial of Ad26.COV2.S vaccine versus placebo. The source is a person between 18 and 65 years old who received the Ad26.COV2.S COVID-19 vaccine or a placebo.

The chain joins TRBV28 to TRBJ2-1, with TRBD1 matching over 11 bases. V dropped 8 bases and J dropped 3; count of bases not matched to a gene: 6. CDR1 MDHEN and CDR2 SYDVKM come from the germline V gene. The CDR3 is 15 amino acids. The CDR3 bases are TGTGCCAGCCGACCCGGGACAGGGGGCTACAATGAGCAGTTCTTC. It specifies CASRPGTGGYNEQFF.

In this sample, this clone turned up once. V usage is TRBV9 and J usage is TRBJ1-1; D might be TRBD1 (6 bases). CDR3 length: 16 residues. Germline CDR1 is SGDLS and CDR2 is YYNGEE. V was cut by 0 bases and J by 5 bases, with 17 bases left in between. CDR3 coding DNA: TGTGCCAGCAGCGTAGAAACAGGAGGGGGAAAAACTGAAGCTTTCTTT. Protein product: CASSVETGGGKTEAFF.

The chain combines TRBV10-3 with TRBJ1-5; 9 bases are a match to TRBD1. J gave up 6 bases and V 6 bases, and 6 bases lay outside the gene matches. The germline V gene has CDR1 ENHRY and CDR2 SYGVKD. There are 14 residues in the CDR3. CDR3 residues: CAISTGGGGQPQHF. The DNA of the CDR3 is TGTGCCATCAGCACAGGGGGCGGGGGTCAGCCCCAGCATTTT.